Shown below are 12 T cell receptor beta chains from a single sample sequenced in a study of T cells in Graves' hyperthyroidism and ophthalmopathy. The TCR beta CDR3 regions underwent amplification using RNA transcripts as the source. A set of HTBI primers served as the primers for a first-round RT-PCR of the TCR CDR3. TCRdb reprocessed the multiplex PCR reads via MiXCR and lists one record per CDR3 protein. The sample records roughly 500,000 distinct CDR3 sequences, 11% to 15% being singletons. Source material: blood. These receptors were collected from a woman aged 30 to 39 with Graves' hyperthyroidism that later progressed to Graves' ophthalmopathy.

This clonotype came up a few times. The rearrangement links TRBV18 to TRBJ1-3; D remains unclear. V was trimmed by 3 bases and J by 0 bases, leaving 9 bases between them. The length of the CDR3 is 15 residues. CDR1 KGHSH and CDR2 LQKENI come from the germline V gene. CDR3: CASSPSRASGNTIYF. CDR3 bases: TGTGCCAGCTCACCGAGCCGCGCCTCTGGAAACACCATATATTTT.

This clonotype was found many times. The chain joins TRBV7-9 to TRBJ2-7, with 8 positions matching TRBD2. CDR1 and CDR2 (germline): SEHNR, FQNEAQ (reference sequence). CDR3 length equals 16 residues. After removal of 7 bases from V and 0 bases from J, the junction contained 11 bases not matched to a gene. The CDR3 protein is CASTDVAGRISYEQYF. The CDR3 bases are TGTGCCAGCACCGACGTAGCGGGACGCATCTCCTACGAGCAGTACTTC.

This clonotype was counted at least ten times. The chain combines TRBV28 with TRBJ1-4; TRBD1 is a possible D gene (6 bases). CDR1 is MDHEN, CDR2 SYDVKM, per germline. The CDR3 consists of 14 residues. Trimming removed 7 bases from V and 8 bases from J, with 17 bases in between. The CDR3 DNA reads TGTGCCAGCACGCGGGGGGGGCTGGGGGAAAAACTGTTTTTT. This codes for CASTRGGLGEKLFF.

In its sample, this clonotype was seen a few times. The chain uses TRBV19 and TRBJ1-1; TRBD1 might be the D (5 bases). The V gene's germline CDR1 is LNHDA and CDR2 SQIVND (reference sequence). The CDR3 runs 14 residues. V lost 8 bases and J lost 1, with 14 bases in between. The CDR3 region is CASGVQVSNTEAFF. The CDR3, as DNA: TGTGCCAGTGGTGTACAGGTTTCGAACACTGAAGCTTTCTTT.

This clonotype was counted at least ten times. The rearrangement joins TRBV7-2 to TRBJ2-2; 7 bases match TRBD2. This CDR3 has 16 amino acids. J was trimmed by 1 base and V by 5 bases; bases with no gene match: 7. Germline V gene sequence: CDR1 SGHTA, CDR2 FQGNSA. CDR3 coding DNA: TGTGCCAGCAGCCCGGGGAGGGCCAGGAACACCGGGGAGCTGTTTTTT. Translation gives CASSPGRARNTGELFF.

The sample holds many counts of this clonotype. CDR3 loop: CASSLSGTSYEQYF. CDR3 coding DNA: TGTGCCAGCAGCTTAAGCGGGACCTCCTACGAGCAGTACTTC. V and J are TRBV11-2 and TRBJ2-7; 7 bases agree with TRBD2. In germline, CDR1 is SGHAT, CDR2 FQNNGV. The CDR3 is 14 residues long. The V gene end was trimmed by 2 bases and the J gene end by 0 bases; junction bases not matched to a gene: 1.

The chain's CDR3 is CASSGWGSDEKLFF. Here the CDR3 DNA reads TGTGCCAGCAGCGGCTGGGGGTCCGATGAAAAACTGTTTTTT. This sequence joins TRBV3-1 and TRBJ1-4, with D perhaps matching TRBD1 (5 bases). V was shortened by 5 bases and J by 6 bases, with 13 bases between the two germline ends. Germline V gene sequence: CDR1 LGHDT, CDR2 YNNKEL (reference sequence). The CDR3 runs 14 residues.

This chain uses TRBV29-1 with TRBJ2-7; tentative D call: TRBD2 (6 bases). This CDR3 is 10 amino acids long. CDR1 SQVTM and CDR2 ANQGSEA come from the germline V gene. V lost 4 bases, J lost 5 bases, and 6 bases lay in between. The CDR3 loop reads CSVVADEQYF. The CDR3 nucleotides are TGCAGCGTTGTAGCGGACGAGCAGTACTTC.

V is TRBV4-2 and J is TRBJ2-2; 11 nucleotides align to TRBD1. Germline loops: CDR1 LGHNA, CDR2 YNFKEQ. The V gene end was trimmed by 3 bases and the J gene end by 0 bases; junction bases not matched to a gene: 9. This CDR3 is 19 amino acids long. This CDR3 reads CASSQLPGQGAANTGELFF. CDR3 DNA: TGTGCCAGCAGCCAGTTACCCGGACAGGGGGCTGCGAACACCGGGGAGCTGTTTTTT.

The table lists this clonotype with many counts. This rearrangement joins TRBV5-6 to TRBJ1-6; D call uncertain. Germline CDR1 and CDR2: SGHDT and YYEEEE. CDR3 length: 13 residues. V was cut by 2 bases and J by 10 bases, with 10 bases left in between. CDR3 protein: CASSFQLDSPLHF. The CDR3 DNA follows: TGTGCCAGCAGCTTTCAGTTAGACTCACCCCTCCACTTT.

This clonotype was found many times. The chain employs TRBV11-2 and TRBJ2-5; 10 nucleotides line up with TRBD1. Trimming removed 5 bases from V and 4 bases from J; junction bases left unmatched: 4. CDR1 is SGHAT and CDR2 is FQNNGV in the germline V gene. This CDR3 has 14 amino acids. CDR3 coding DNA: TGTGCCAGCAGCCCCCGGGACAGGGGAGAGACCCAGTACTTC. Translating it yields CASSPRDRGETQYF.

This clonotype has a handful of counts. The CDR3 DNA is TGTGCCAGCAGCGTAGCAGGGTACGGGGAGACCCAGTACTTC. Its protein is CASSVAGYGETQYF. The chain combines TRBV9 with TRBJ2-5; weak D call: TRBD1 (5 bases). V was shortened by 0 bases and J by 5 bases, with 11 bases between the two germline ends. The CDR3 loop spans 14 amino acids. Germline V gives CDR1 SGDLS, CDR2 YYNGEE.